The 7 T cell receptor beta chains presented below share a single source sample, sequenced in a study of metastatic and nonmetastatic thyroid tumors. TCRdb re-called clones from the PCR reads using MiXCR. The table has tens of thousands of clones, 12% seen once. Nobody among the patients had been given any treatment before thyroid surgery. The sequencing input was blood. The origin of the receptors is a female donor with papillary thyroid cancer or a benign thyroid nodule (not recorded which). Some clones in this sample may be carry-over from other donors' samples.

In regard to this clone: Since a much larger clone is just one base distant, this may be a read error. V usage is TRBV19 and J usage is TRBJ1-2, with unresolved D. CDR3 length equals 13 residues. Germline lookup yields CDR1 LNHDA and CDR2 SQIVND (reference sequence). The CDR3, as DNA: TGTGTCAGTAGTATAGCTTGGGAGGCTGGCTACACCTTC. Amino acid sequence: CVSSIAWEAGYTF.

This clone occurred many times. The chain employs TRBV28 and TRBJ1-5; a possible D gene is TRBD1 (6 bases). CDR1 MDHEN and CDR2 SYDVKM come from the germline V gene. This CDR3 comprises 16 residues. V was shortened by 7 bases and J by 3 bases, with 19 bases between the two germline ends. This CDR3 reads CASTTPGQGLNQPQHF. The CDR3 bases are TGTGCCAGCACCACTCCCGGGCAGGGGCTCAATCAGCCCCAGCATTTT.

The table lists this clone with many counts. The chain carries TRBV2 and TRBJ1-6, with TRBD1 matching 9 bases. The CDR3 sequence is 15 residues long. Per the germline V gene, CDR1 is SNHLY and CDR2 is FYNNEI. J lost 9 bases, V lost 8 bases, and 11 bases had no gene match. Written as DNA, the CDR3 is TGTGCCAGCGACAAAAGACAGGGGGAGGGTTCACCCCTCCACTTT. It is translated as CASDKRQGEGSPLHF. The whole variable domain, filled in from reference TRBV2 and TRBJ1-6, reads EPEVTQTPSHQVTQMGQEVILRCVPISNHLYFYWYRQILGQKVEFLVSFYNNEISEKSEIFDDQFSVERPDGSNFTLKIRSTKLEDSAMYFCASDKRQGEGSPLHFGNGTRLTVT.

This clone came up many times. The chain combines TRBV19 with TRBJ2-5, with 7 bases lining up with TRBD1. The length of the CDR3 is 14 residues. The germline CDR1 and CDR2 sequences are LNHDA and SQIVND (reference sequence). The V gene end was trimmed by 4 bases and the J gene end by 5 bases; junction bases not matched to a gene: 7. CDR3 loop: CASSRTGQGETQYF. CDR3 DNA sequence: TGTGCCAGTAGTAGGACAGGACAAGGGGAGACCCAGTACTTC.

This clone was picked up many times. A junction boundary mismatches the germline segment, possibly from a read error. The chain links TRBV7-7 to TRBJ2-1, with 8 nucleotides matching TRBD2. The length of the CDR3 is 13 residues. Germline V lookup: CDR1 SSHAT, CDR2 FNYEAQ (reference sequence). CDR3 nucleotide sequence: TGTGCTAGCAGCCCGGGACTAGGGAATGAGCAGTTCTTC. Translation: CASSPGLGNEQFF.

In its sample, this clone was seen many times. This chain connects TRBV5-4 to TRBJ1-2; D is unclear. The ends were cut back, 2 bases at V and 4 bases at J, with 9 bases in the middle. The CDR3 extends over 13 amino acids. Germline V gene sequence: CDR1 SGHNT, CDR2 YYREEE (reference sequence). As DNA, the CDR3 is TGTGCCAGCAGCTTCCCCGGGAGCTATGGCTACACCTTC. Protein: CASSFPGSYGYTF.

This clone was recorded many times. This could be a read error, since a much larger clone is one nucleotide away. Other DNA variants within this sample encode the same CDR3. The genes are TRBV6-2 or TRBV6-3 and TRBJ1-2; 8 nucleotides align to TRBD1. The V and J ends lost 6 bases and 4 bases, in that order; junction bases with no gene match: 4. CDR1 is MNHEY, CDR2 SVGEGT, per germline. This CDR3 region has 13 residues. The CDR3 DNA reads as TGTGCCAGCAGCCAAGGACAGGGCTATGGCTACACCTTC. Its translation: CASSQGQGYGYTF.